This T cell receptor (beta chain) was recorded in a study of T-cell memory formation after mild COVID-19. Study conclusions and caveats: Clones contracting day 15 to 85 were balanced CD4/CD8; later expanders leaned CD4+.

The V end was cut by 1 base, the J end by 2 bases, with 1 base between. Germline-derived CDR1 and CDR2 are SNHLY and FYNNEI. CDR3 length: 12 amino acids. TCRdb itself ran the 5' RACE reads through MiXCR, one entry per CDR3 protein. The table lists roughly 350,000 distinct CDR3 sequences, roughly 21% of them singletons. This clonotype was seen a handful of times. Its specificity is not known. The sample comprised PBMCs or a T cell subset sorted from them (not recorded which). V and J are TRBV2 and TRBJ2-3; no reliable D call. This TCR derives from an adult woman who had mild COVID-19 (a few samples of this study predate the infection). Cell type and time point are not known. In DNA form, the CDR3 reads TGTGCCAGCAGTGAAGTCACAGATACGCAGTATTTT. Protein: CASSEVTDTQYF. Complete variable domain (other parts from reference TRBV2 and TRBJ2-3): EPEVTQTPSHQVTQMGQEVILRCVPISNHLYFYWYRQILGQKVEFLVSFYNNEISEKSEIFDDQFSVERPDGSNFTLKIRSTKLEDSAMYFCASSEVTDTQYFGPGTRLTVL.